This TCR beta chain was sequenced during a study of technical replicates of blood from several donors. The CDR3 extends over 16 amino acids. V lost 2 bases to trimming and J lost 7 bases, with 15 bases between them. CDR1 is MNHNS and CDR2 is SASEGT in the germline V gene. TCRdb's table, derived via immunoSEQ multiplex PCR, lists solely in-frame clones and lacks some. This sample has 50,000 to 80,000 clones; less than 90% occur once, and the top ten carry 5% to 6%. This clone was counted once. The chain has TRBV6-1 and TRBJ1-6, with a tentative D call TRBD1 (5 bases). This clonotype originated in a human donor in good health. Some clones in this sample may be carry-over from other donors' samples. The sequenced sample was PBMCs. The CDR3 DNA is TGTGCCAGCAGTGAACATCGCGGGGGTTCGAATTCACCCCTCCACTTT. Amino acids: CASSEHRGGSNSPLHF.